The present T cell receptor (beta chain) was sequenced within a study of lymphopenia after photon versus proton radiotherapy. General observations from the study: Post-nadir diversity loss with photons came from oligoclonal expansion, particularly CD8+ Temra cells. Post-nadir TCR diversity decline inversely tracked overall survival among those who died. Proton therapy kept repertoires fairly stable, unlike photons, which gained effector/memory cells.

CDR1 is MNHNS, CDR2 SASEGT, per germline. Trimming took 4 bases from V and 2 from J; bases not matched to a gene: 8. CDR3 length equals 17 residues. TCRdb's table, derived via immunoSEQ multiplex PCR, lists solely in-frame clones and lacks some. The repertoire includes about 22,000 clones, around 88% of them detected once, and 8.5% to 14% sits in the top ten. A note on this clone: What it recognizes is unknown.

This specimen was peripheral blood, taken from a patient treated with proton-based radiotherapy. The origin of this receptor is a man older than 75 with esophageal cancer. The chain recombines TRBV6-1 with TRBJ2-1; 10 bases fit TRBD1. The CDR3 region has the DNA TGTGCCAGCAGTGGCCCATTAGGACAGGGGGCCTACAATGAGCAGTTCTTC. Translated, it gives CASSGPLGQGAYNEQFF.